The 7 T cell receptor beta chains below come from one sample, sequenced in a study of shared clonotypes between healthy human individuals. TCRdb's table, derived via immunoSEQ multiplex PCR, lists solely in-frame clones and lacks some. Among under 1 million clones listed, around 92% were seen once. In the naive CD8 group, cells lacked CD45RO and were positively selected for CCR7, so terminally differentiated effector memory CD45RA+ cells were left out. Sequencing was performed on naive CD8+ T cells sorted from blood. The receptor source for this set is a man under 40 in good health.

This rearrangement joins TRBV2 to TRBJ2-1; 15 bases are shared with TRBD2. J gave up 3 bases and V 6 bases, and 21 bases lay outside the gene matches. Germline CDR1 is SNHLY and CDR2 is FYNNEI. This CDR3 comprises 22 residues. The CDR3 here is CASSPIPGLAGGPIADYNEQFF. CDR3 DNA sequence: TGTGCCAGCAGCCCGATCCCAGGACTAGCGGGAGGGCCAATAGCTGACTACAATGAGCAGTTCTTC.

V gene TRBV15 combines with J gene TRBJ2-7, with no clear D. The CDR3 covers 11 residues. CDR1 is LNHNV, CDR2 YYDKDF, per germline (reference sequence). The germline V and J ends were trimmed by 5 bases and 4 bases, with 6 bases remaining between them. CDR3 nucleotides: TGTGCCACCAGCGGCAGTTACGAGCAGTACTTC. Residues: CATSGSYEQYF.

This clone has only one observation. V is TRBV11-2 and J is TRBJ2-2, with D possibly being TRBD2 (6 bases). Per the germline V gene, CDR1 is SGHAT and CDR2 is FQNNGV. V was cut by 2 bases and J by 4 bases, with 14 bases left in between. The CDR3 runs 16 residues. CDR3 nucleotides: TGTGCCAGCAGCTTAAGGCCTAGCGTAGTCACCGGGGAGCTGTTTTTT. It encodes CASSLRPSVVTGELFF.

The genes are TRBV5-1 and TRBJ2-2; TRBD1 aligns across 7 bases. CDR1 is SGHRS, CDR2 YFSETQ, per germline. Trimming removed 4 bases from V and 6 bases from J; junction bases left unmatched: 6. The CDR3 contains 14 residues. The CDR3 sequence: CASSPTTGSGELFF. The CDR3 bases are TGCGCCAGCAGCCCAACGACAGGGTCCGGGGAGCTGTTTTTT.

The rearrangement uses TRBV10-2 and TRBJ2-1; D remains ambiguous. Germline V gives CDR1 WSHSY, CDR2 SAAADI. Trimming pared 6 bases from V and 9 bases from J, leaving 15 bases between. This CDR3 has 13 amino acids. The CDR3 region has the DNA TGCGCCAGCAGGGCCCCATTGGCTCTTGAGCAGTTCTTC. Its protein product is CASRAPLALEQFF.

V and J are TRBV5-4 and TRBJ2-7; D not resolved. Trimming cost V 0 bases and J 9 bases, with 10 bases left between them. This CDR3 is 12 amino acids long. Germline V lookup: CDR1 SGHNT, CDR2 YYREEE (reference sequence). The CDR3 reads CASSLGSEPQYF. In DNA, the CDR3 is TGTGCCAGCAGCTTGGGCTCGGAGCCGCAGTACTTC.

The DNA for the CDR3 is TGTGCCAGCCGGGACAGTTTATATGGCTACACCTTC. Translation: CASRDSLYGYTF. The V gene is TRBV28, the J gene TRBJ1-2; 7 bases agree with TRBD1. The CDR3 has 12 residues. Germline values: CDR1 MDHEN, CDR2 SYDVKM. The junction had 5 bases not matched to a gene; V was cut back by 8 bases and J by 5 bases.